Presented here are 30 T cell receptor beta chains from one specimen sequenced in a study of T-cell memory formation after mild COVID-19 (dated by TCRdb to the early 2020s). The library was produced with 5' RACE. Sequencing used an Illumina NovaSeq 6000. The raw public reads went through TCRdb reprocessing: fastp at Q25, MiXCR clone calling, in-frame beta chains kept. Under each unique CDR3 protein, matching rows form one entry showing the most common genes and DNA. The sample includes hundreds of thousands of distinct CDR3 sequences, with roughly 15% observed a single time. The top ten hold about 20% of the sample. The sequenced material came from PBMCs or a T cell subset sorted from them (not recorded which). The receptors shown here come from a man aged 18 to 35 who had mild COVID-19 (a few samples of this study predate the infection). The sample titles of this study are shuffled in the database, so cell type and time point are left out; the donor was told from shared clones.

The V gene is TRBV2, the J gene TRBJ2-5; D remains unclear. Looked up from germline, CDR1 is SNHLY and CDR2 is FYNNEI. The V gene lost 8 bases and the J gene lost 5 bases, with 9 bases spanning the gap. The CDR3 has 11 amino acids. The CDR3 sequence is CASGGFETQYF. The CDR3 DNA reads TGTGCCAGCGGCGGATTCGAGACCCAGTACTTC.

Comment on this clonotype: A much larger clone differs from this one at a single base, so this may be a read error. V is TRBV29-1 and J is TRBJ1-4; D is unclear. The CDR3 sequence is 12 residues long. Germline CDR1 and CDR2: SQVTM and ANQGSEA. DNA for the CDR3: TGCAGAGTTGAGAGGGTTAATGAAAAACTGTTTTTT. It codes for CRVERVNEKLFF. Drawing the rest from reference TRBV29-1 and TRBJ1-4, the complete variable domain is SAVISQKPSRDICQRGTSLTIQCQVDSQVTMMFWYRQQPGQSLTLIATANQGSEATYESGFVIDKFPISRPNLTFSTLTVSNMSPEDSSIYLCRVERVNEKLFFGSGTQLSVL.

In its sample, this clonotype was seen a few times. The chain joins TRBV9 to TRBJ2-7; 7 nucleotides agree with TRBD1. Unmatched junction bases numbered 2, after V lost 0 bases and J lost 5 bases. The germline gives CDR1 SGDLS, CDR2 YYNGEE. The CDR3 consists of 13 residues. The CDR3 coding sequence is TGTGCCAGCAGCGTAGGAGGGGGCGACGAGCAGTACTTC. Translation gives CASSVGGGDEQYF.

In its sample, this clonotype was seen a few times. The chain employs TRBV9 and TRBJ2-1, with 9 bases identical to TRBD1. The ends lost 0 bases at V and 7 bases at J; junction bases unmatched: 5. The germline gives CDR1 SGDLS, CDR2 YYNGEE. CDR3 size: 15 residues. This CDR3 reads CASSVDGQGWNEQFF. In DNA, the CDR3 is TGTGCCAGCAGCGTAGATGGACAGGGGTGGAATGAGCAGTTCTTC.

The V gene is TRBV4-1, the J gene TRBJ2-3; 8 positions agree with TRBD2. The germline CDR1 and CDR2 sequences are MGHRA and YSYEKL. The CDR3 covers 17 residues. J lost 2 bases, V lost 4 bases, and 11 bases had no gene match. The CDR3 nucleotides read TGCGCCAGCAGCCCCCTAGGGGGAGCGGGGGTCACAGATACGCAGTATTTT. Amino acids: CASSPLGGAGVTDTQYF.

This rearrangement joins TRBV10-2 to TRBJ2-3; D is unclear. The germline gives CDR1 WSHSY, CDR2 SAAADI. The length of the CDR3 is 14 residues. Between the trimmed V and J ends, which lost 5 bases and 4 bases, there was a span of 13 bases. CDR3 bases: TGCGCCAGCAGTTTTGAACATGGGGCAGATACGCAGTATTTT. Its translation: CASSFEHGADTQYF.

The CDR3 nucleotides are TGTGCCAGCAGTGATTCCGGGACAGGGCGAATCGGCAATCAGCCCCAGCATTTT. It is translated as CASSDSGTGRIGNQPQHF. The J gene is TRBJ1-5, the V gene TRBV27; TRBD1 aligns across 9 bases. Per the germline V gene, CDR1 is MNHEY and CDR2 is SMNVEV (reference sequence). CDR3 length equals 18 residues. V dropped 5 bases and J dropped 2; count of bases not matched to a gene: 13.

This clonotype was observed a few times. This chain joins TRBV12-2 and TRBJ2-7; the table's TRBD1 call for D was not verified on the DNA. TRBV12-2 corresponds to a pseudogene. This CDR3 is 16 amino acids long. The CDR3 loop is CASRFIKQGDSYEQYV. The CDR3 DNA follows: TGTGCAAGTCGCTTTATAAAACAGGGCGACTCCTACGAGCAGTACGTC.

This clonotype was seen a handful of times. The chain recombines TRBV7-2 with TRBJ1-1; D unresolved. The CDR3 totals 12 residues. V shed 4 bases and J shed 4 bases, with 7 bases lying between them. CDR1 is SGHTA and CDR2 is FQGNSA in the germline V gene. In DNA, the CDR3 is TGTGCCAGCAGCTGGGTGGGCACTGAAGCTTTCTTT. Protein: CASSWVGTEAFF.

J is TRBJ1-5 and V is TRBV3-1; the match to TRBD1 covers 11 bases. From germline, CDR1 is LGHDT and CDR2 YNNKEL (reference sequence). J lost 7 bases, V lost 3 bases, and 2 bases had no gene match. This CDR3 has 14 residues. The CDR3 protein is CASSHGTGGQPQHF. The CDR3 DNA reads TGTGCCAGCAGCCATGGGACAGGGGGACAGCCCCAGCATTTT.

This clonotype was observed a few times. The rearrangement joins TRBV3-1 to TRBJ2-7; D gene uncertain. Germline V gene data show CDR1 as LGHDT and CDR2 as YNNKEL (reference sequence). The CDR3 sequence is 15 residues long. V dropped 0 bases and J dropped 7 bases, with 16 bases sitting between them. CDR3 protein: CASSQEGLSSSEQYF. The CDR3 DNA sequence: TGTGCCAGCAGCCAAGAAGGCCTTTCCTCATCGGAGCAGTACTTC.

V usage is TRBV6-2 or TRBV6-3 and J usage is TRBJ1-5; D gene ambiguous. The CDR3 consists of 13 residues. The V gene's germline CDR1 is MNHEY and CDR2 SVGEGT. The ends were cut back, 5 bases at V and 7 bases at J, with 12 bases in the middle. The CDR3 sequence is CASSRGIGQPQHF. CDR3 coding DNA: TGTGCCAGCAGTCGGGGAATCGGGCAGCCCCAGCATTTT.

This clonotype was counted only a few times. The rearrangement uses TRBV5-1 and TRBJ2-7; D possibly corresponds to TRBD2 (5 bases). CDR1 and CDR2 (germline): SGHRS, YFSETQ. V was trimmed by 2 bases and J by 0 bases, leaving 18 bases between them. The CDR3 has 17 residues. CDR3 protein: CASSFSRAPGSSYEQYF. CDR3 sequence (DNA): TGCGCCAGCAGCTTCTCCCGAGCGCCGGGGAGCTCCTACGAGCAGTACTTC.

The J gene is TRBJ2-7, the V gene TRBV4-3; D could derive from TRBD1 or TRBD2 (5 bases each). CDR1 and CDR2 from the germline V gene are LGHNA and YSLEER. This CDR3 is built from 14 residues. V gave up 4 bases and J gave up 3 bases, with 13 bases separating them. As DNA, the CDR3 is TGCGCCAGCAGCCTCCACGAGGGGTACTACGAGCAGTACTTC. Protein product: CASSLHEGYYEQYF.

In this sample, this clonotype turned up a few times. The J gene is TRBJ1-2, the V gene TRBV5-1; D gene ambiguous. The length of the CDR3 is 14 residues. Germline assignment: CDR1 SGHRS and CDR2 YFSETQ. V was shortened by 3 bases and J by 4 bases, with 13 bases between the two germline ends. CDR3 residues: CASSSTDGAYGYTF. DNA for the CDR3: TGCGCCAGCAGCTCCACGGACGGCGCCTATGGCTACACCTTC. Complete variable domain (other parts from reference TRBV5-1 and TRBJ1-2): KAGVTQTPRYLIKTRGQQVTLSCSPISGHRSVSWYQQTPGQGLQFLFEYFSETQRNKGNFPGRFSGRQFSNSRSEMNVSTLELGDSALYLCASSSTDGAYGYTFGSGTRLTVV.

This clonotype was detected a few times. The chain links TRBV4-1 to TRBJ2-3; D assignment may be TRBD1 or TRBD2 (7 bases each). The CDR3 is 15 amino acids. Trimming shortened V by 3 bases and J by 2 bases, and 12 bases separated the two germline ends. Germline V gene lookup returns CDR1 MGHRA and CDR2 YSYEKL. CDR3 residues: CASSQGGGTTDTQYF. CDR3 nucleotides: TGCGCCAGCAGCCAGGGAGGGGGCACCACAGATACGCAGTATTTT.

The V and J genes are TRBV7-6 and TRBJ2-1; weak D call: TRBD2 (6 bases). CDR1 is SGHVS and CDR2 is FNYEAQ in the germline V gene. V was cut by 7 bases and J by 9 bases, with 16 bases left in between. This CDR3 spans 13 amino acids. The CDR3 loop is CASTWSGVGEQFF. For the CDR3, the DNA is TGTGCCAGCACATGGTCGGGGGTCGGTGAGCAGTTCTTC. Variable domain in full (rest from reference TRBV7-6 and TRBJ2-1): GAGVSQSPRYKVTKRGQDVALRCDPISGHVSLYWYRQALGQGPEFLTYFNYEAQQDKSGLPNDRFSAERPEGSISTLTIQRTEQRDSAMYRCASTWSGVGEQFFGPGTRLTVL.

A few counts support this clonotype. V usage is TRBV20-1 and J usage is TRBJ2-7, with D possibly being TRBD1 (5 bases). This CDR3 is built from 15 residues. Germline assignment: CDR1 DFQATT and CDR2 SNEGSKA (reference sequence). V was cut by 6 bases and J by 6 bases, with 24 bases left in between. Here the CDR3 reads CSAPARGPASPEQYF. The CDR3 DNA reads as TGCAGTGCCCCGGCTAGGGGTCCCGCTTCACCCGAGCAGTACTTC.

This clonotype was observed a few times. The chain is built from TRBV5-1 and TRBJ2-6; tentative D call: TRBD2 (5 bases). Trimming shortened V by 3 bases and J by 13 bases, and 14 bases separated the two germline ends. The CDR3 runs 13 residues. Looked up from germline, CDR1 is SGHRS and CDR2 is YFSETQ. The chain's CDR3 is CASSSWRLPVLTF. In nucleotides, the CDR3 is TGCGCCAGCAGCTCCTGGAGGCTTCCTGTCCTGACTTTC.

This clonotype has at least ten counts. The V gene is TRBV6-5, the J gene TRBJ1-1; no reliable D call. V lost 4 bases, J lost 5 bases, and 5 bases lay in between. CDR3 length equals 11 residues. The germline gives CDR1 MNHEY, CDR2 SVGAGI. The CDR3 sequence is CASSSGTEAFF. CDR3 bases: TGTGCCAGCAGTTCGGGTACTGAAGCTTTCTTT.

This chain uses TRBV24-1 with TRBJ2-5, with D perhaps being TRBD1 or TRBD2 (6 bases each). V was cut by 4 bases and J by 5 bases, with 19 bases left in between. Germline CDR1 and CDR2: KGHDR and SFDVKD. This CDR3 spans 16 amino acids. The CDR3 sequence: CATSELGSPGAETQYF. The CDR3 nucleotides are TGTGCCACCAGTGAATTGGGCAGCCCGGGGGCGGAGACCCAGTACTTC.

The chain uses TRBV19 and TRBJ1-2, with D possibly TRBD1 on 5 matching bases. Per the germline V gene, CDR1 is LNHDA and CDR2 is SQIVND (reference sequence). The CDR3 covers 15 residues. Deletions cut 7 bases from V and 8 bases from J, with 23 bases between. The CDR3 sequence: CASTHSPIRGDGYTF. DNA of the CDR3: TGTGCCAGTACCCACTCCCCTATCAGAGGGGACGGCTACACCTTC.

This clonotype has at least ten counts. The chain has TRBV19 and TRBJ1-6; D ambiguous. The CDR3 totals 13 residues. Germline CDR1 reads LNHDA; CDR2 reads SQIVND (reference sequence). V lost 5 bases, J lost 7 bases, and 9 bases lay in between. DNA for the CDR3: TGTGCCAGTAGTCTCACGGAGAATTCACCCCTCCACTTT. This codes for CASSLTENSPLHF.

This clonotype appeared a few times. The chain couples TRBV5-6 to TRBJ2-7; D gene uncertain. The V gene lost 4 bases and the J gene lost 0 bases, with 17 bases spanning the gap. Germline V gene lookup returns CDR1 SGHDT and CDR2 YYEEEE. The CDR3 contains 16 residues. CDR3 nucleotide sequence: TGTGCCAGCAGCCCCTTCGGATCAGCCAGCTCCTACGAGCAGTACTTC. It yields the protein CASSPFGSASSYEQYF.

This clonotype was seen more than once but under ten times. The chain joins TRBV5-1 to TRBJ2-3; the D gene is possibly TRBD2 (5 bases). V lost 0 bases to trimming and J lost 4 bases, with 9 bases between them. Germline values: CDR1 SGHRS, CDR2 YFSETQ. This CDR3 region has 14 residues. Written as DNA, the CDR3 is TGCGCCAGCAGCTTGGGCTGGGGAGCAGATACGCAGTATTTT. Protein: CASSLGWGADTQYF.

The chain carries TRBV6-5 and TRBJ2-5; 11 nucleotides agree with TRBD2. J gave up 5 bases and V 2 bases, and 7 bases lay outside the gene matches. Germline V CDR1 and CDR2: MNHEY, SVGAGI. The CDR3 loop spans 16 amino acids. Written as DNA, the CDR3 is TGTGCCAGCAGTTACGGTAGCGGGGGGGGGCGCGAGACCCAGTACTTC. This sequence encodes CASSYGSGGGRETQYF.

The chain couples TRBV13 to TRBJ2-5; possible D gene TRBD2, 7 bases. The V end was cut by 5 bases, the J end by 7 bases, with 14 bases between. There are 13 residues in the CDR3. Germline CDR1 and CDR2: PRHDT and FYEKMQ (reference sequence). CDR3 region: CASSAPGEGTQYF. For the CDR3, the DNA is TGTGCCAGCAGCGCGCCAGGGGAGGGGACCCAGTACTTC.

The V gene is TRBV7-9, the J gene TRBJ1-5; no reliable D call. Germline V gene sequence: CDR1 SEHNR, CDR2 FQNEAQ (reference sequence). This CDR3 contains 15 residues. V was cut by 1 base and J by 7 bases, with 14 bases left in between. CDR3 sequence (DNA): TGTGCCAGCAGCTTAGGTTCAGGCCTATCCCAGCCCCAGCATTTT. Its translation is CASSLGSGLSQPQHF.

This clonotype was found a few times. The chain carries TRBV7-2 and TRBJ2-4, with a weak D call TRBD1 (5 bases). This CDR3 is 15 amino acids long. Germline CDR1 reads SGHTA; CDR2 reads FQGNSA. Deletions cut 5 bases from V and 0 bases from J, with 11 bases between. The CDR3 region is CASSNARAAKNIQYF. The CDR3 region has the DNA TGTGCCAGCAGCAACGCCAGGGCAGCCAAAAACATTCAGTACTTC.

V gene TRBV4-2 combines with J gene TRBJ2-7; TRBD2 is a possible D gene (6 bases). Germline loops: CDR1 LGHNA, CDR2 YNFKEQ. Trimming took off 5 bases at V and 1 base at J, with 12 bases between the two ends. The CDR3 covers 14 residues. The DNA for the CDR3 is TGTGCCAGCAGCTCCCGAGGAGGGTCCTACGAGCAGTACTTC. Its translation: CASSSRGGSYEQYF.